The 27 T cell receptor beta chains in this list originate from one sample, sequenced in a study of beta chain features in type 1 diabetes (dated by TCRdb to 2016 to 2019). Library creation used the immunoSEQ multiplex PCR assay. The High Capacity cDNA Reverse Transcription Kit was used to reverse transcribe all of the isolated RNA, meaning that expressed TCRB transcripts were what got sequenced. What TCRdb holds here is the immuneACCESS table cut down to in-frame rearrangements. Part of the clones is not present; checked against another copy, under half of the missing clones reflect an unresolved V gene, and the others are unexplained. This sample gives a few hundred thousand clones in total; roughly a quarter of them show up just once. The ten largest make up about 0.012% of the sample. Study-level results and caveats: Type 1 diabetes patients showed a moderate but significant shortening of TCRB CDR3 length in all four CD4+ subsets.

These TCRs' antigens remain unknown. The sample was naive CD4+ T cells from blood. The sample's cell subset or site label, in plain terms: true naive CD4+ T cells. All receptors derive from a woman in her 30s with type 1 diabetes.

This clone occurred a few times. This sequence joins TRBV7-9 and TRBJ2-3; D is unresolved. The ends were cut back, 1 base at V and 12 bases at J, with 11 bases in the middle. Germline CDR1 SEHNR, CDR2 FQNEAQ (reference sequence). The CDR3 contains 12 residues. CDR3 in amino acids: CASSLERKPQYF. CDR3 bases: TGTGCCAGCAGCTTAGAGAGGAAGCCACAGTATTTT.

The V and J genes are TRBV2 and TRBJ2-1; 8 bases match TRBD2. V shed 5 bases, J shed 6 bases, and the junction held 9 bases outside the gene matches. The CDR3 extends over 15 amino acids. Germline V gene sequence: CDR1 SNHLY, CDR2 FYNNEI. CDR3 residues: CASSLSGSYSNEQFF. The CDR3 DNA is TGTGCCAGCAGTTTAAGCGGGAGTTATAGCAATGAGCAGTTCTTC.

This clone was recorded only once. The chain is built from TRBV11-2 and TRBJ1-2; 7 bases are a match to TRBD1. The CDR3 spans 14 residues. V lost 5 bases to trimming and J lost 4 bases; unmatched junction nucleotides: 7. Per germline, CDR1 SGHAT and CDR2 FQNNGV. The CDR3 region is CASSPPQGLYGYTF. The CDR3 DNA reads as TGTGCCAGCAGCCCGCCACAGGGGCTCTATGGCTACACCTTC.

In DNA, the CDR3 is TGTGCCAGCAGCGAACGAATTAAACCGGGACTAGCGGGAGGAGGTGAGCAGTTCTTC. It yields the protein CASSERIKPGLAGGGEQFF. The gene calls are TRBV9 and TRBJ2-1, with 15 bases identical to TRBD2. The V segment lost 3 bases and the J segment 9 bases; nucleotides outside the gene matches: 16. The germline V gene encodes CDR1 SGDLS and CDR2 YYNGEE. The CDR3 consists of 19 residues. Full variable domain (remainder filled in from reference TRBV9 and TRBJ2-1): DSGVTQTPKHLITATGQRVTLRCSPRSGDLSVYWYQQSLDQGLQFLIQYYNGEERAKGNILERFSAQQFPDLHSELNLSSLELGDSALYFCASSERIKPGLAGGGEQFFGPGTRLTVL.

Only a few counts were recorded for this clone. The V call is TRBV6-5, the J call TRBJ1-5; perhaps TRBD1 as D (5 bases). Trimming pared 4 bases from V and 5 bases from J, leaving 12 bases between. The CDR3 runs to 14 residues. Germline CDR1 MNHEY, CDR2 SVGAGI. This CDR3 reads CASSWTGGDQPQHF. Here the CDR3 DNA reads TGTGCCAGCAGTTGGACCGGGGGTGATCAGCCCCAGCATTTT.

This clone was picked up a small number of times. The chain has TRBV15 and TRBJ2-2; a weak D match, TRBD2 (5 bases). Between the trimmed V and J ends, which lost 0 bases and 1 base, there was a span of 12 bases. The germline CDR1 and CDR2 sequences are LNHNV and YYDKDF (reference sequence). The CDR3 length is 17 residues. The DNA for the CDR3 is TGTGCCACCAGCAGAGACCGGAGAGGGAGGAACACCGGGGAGCTGTTTTTT. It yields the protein CATSRDRRGRNTGELFF.

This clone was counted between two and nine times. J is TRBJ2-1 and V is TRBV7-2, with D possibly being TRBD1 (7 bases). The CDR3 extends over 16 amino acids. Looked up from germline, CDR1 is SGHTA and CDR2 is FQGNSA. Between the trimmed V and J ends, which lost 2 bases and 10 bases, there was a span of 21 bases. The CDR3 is CASSLRPGLATGEQFF. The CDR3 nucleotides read TGTGCCAGCAGCTTAAGGCCGGGGCTAGCGACAGGGGAGCAGTTCTTC.

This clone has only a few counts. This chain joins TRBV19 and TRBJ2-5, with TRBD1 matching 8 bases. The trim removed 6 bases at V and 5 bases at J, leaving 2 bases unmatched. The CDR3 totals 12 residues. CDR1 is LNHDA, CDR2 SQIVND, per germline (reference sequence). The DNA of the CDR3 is TGTGCCAGTAGCTCAGGGGGCGAGACCCAGTACTTC. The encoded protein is CASSSGGETQYF.

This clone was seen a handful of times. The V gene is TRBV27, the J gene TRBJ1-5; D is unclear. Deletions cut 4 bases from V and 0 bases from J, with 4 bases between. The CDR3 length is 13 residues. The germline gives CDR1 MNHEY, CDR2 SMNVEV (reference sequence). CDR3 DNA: TGTGCCAGCAGTTATTATAGCAATCAGCCCCAGCATTTT. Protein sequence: CASSYYSNQPQHF.

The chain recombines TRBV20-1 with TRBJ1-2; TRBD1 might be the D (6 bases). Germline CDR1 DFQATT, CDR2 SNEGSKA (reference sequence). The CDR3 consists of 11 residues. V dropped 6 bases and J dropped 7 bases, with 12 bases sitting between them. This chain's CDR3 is CSARQGFGYTF. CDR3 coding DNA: TGCAGTGCCCGCCAGGGGTTTGGCTACACCTTC.

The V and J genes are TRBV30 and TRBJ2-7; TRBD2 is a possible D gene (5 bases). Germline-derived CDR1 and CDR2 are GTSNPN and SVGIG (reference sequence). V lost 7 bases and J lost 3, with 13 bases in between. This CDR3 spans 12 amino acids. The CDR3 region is CASRRSFYEQYF. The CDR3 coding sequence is TGTGCCTCGAGGAGGTCATTCTACGAGCAGTACTTC.

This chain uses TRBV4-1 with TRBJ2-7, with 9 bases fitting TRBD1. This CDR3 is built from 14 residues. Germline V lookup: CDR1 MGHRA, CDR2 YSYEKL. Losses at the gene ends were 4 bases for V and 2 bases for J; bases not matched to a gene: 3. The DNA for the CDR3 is TGCGCCAGCAGCCCTGGACAGGGGACCTACGAGCAGTACTTC. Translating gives CASSPGQGTYEQYF.

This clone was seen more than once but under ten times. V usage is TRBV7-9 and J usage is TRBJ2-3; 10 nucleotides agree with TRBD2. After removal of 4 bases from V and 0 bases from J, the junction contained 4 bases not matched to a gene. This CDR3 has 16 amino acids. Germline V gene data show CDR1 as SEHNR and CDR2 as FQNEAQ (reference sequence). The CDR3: CASSWQGLASTDTQYF. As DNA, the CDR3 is TGTGCCAGCAGCTGGCAGGGACTAGCGAGCACAGATACGCAGTATTTT.

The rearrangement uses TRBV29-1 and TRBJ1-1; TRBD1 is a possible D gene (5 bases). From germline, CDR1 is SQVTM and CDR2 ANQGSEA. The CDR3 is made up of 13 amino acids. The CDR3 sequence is CSVGAWGETEAFF. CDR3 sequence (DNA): TGCAGTGTGGGAGCCTGGGGGGAGACTGAAGCTTTCTTT.

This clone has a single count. Written as DNA, the CDR3 is TGTGCCAGCAGCCAGGGGGTAGGAGCAGATACGCAGTATTTT. It yields the protein CASSQGVGADTQYF. The genes are TRBV9 and TRBJ2-3; TRBD1 agrees at 7 bases. V lost 4 bases and J lost 4; bases outside the gene matches: 6. CDR3 size: 14 residues. Germline V gene data show CDR1 as SGDLS and CDR2 as YYNGEE.

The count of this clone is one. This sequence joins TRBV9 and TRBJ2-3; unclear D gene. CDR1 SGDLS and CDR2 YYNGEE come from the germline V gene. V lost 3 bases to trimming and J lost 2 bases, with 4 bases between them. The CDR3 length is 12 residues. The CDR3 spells CASSDYTDTQYF. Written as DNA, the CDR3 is TGTGCCAGCAGCGACTACACAGATACGCAGTATTTT.

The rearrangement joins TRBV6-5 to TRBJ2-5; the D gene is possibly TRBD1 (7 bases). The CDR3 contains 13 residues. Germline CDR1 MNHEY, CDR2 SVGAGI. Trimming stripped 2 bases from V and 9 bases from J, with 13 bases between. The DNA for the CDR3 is TGTGCCAGCAGTTACAGGAGGGACAGCTCCCAGTACTTC. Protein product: CASSYRRDSSQYF.

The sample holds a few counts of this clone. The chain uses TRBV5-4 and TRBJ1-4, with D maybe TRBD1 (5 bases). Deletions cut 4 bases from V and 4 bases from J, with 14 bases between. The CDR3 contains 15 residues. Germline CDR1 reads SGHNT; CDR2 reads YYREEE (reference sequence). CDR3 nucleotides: TGTGCCAGCAGCCCCACGGGGGGTTTTAATGAAAAACTGTTTTTT. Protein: CASSPTGGFNEKLFF.

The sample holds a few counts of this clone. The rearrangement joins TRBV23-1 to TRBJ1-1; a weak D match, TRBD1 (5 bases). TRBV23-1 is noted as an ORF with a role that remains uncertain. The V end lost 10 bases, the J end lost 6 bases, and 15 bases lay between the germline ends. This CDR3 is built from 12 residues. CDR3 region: CANGRALAEAFF. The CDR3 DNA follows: TGCGCCAACGGCAGGGCTCTGGCTGAAGCTTTCTTT.

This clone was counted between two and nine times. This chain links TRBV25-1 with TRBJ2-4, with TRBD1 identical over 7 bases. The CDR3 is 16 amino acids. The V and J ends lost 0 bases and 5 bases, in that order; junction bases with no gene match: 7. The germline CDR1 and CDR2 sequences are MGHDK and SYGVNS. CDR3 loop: CASSEYSRQGENIQYF. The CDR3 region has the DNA TGTGCCAGCAGTGAATATTCAAGGCAGGGGGAAAACATTCAGTACTTC.

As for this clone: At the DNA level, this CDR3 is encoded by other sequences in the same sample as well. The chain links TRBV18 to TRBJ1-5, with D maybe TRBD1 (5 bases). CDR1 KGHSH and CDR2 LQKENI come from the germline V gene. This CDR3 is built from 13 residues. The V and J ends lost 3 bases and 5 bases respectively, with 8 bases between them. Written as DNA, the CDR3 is TGTGCCAGCTCACCGGGGGAGGATCAGCCCCAGCATTTT. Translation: CASSPGEDQPQHF.

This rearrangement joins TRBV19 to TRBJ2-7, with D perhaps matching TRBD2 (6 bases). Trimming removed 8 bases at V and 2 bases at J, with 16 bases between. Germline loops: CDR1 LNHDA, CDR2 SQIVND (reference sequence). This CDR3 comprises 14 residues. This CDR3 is CASRPGGAPYEQYF. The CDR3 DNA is TGTGCCAGTCGCCCCGGAGGGGCCCCCTACGAGCAGTACTTC.

In DNA form, the CDR3 reads TGTGCCACCAACCCTGGCGGTTCCTACAATGAGCAGTTCTTC. Protein: CATNPGGSYNEQFF. V usage is TRBV15 and J usage is TRBJ2-1, with no clear D. This CDR3 region has 14 residues. In germline, CDR1 is LNHNV, CDR2 YYDKDF (reference sequence). Deletions cut 7 bases from V and 1 base from J, with 11 bases between.

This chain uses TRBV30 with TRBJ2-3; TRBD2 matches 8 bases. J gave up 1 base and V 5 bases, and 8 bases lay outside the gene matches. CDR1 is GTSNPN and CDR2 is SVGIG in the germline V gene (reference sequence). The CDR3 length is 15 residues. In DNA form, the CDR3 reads TGTGCCTGGGCACCGGGAGGGCCCGGCACAGATACGCAGTATTTT. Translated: CAWAPGGPGTDTQYF.

The CDR3, as DNA: TGTGCCAGCAGAACGACAGGGGTTAGGGAGCTGTTTTTT. This encodes CASRTTGVRELFF. The chain combines TRBV28 with TRBJ2-2; TRBD1 matches at 8 bases. The CDR3 is made up of 13 amino acids. With 6 bases clipped from V and 9 bases from J, the junction kept 6 bases outside the gene matches. The germline V gene encodes CDR1 MDHEN and CDR2 SYDVKM.

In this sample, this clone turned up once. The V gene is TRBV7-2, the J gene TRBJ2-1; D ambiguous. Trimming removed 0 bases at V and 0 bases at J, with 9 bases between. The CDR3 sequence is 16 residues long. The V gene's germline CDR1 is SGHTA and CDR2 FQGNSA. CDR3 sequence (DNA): TGTGCCAGCAGCTTAGCTGGCTGGAGCTCCTACAATGAGCAGTTCTTC. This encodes CASSLAGWSSYNEQFF. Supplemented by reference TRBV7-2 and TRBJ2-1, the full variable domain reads GAGVSQSPSNKVTEKGKDVELRCDPISGHTALYWYRQSLGQGLEFLIYFQGNSAPDKSGLPSDRFSAERTGGSVSTLTIQRTQQEDSAVYLCASSLAGWSSYNEQFFGPGTRLTVL.

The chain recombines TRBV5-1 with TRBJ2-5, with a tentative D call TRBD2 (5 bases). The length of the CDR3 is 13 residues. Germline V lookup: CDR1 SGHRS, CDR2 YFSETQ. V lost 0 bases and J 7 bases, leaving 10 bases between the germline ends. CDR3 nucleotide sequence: TGCGCCAGCAGCTTGGATGGCGAGGGGACCCAGTACTTC. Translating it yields CASSLDGEGTQYF. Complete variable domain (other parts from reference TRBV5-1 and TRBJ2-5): KAGVTQTPRYLIKTRGQQVTLSCSPISGHRSVSWYQQTPGQGLQFLFEYFSETQRNKGNFPGRFSGRQFSNSRSEMNVSTLELGDSALYLCASSLDGEGTQYFGPGTRLLVL.